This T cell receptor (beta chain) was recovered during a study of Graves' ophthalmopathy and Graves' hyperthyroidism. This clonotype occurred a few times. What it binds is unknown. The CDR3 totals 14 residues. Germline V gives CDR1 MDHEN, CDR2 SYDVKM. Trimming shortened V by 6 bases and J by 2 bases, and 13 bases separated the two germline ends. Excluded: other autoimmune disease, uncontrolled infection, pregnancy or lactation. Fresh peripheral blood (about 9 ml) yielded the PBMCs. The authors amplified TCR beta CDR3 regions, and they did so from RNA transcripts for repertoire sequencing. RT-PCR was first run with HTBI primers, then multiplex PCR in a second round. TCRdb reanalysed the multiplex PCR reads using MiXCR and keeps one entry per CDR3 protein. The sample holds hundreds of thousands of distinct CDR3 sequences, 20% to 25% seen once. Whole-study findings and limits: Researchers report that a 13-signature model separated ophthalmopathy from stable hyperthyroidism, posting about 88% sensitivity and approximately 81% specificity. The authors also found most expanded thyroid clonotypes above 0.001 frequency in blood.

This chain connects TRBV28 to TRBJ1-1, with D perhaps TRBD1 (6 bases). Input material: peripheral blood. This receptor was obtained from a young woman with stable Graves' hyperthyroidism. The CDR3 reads CASRVGTFNTEAFF. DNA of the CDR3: TGTGCCAGCAGAGTAGGGACATTTAACACTGAAGCTTTCTTT.